What follows describes a single TCR beta chain. With 60 Vbeta and 13 Jbeta primers, the PCR was carried out. Libraries were prepared by immunoSEQ multiplex PCR; TCRdb keeps only in-frame clonotypes and omits some of them. The sample consists of approximately 140,000 clones, more than 70% of them appearing once. This CDR3 comprises 14 residues. V shed 5 bases and J shed 0 bases, with 11 bases lying between them. Germline CDR1 reads SGHDT; CDR2 reads YYEEEE. This sample is part of a study of cytomegalovirus exposure and HLA in healthy donors. Sequencing was done on a sample of PBMCs. The chain links TRBV5-6 to TRBJ2-5; a weak D match, TRBD2 (6 bases). The clonotype originates from a woman in her forties or fifties in good health and CMV-seronegative. The CDR3, as DNA: TGTGCCAGCAGACCGGGGACTTACCAAGAGACCCAGTACTTC. The encoded protein is CASRPGTYQETQYF.